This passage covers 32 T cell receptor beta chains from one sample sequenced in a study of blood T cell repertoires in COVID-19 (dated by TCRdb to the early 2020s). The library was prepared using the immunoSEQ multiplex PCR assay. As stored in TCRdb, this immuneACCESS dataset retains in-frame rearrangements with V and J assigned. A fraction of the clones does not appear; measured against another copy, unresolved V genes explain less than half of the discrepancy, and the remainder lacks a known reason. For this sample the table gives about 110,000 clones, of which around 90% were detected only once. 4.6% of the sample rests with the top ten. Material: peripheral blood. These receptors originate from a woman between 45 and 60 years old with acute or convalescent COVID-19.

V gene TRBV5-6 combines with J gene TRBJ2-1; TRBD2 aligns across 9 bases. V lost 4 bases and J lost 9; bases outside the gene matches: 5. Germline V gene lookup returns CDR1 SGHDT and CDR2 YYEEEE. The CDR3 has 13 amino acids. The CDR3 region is CASSPSGRLEQFF. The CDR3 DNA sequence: TGTGCCAGCAGCCCGAGCGGGAGGCTTGAGCAGTTCTTC.

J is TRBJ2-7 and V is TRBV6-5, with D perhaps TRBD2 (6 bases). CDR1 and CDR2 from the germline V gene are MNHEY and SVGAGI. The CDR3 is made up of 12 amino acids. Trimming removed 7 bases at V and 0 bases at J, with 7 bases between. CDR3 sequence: CASTGVSYEQYF. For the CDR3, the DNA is TGTGCCAGCACGGGGGTCTCCTACGAGCAGTACTTC.

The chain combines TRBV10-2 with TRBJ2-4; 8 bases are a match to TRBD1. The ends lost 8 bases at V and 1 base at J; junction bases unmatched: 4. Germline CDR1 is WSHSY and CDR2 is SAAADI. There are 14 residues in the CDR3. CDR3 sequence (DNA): TGCGCCAGCCAGGGGGCTGGGGCCAAAAACATTCAGTACTTC. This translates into CASQGAGAKNIQYF.

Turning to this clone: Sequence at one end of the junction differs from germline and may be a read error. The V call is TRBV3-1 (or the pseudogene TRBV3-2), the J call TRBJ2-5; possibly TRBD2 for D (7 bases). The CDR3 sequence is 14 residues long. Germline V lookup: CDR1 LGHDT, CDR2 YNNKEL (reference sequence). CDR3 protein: CASNQGGVWETQYF. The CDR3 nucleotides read TGTGCCAGCAACCAAGGGGGGGTCTGGGAGACCCAGTACTTC.

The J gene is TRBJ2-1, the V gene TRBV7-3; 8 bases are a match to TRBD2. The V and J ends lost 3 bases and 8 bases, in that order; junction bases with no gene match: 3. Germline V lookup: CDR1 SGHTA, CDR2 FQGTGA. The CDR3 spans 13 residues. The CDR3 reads CASSLGLDDEQFF. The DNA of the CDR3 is TGTGCCAGCAGCTTGGGACTAGACGATGAGCAGTTCTTC.

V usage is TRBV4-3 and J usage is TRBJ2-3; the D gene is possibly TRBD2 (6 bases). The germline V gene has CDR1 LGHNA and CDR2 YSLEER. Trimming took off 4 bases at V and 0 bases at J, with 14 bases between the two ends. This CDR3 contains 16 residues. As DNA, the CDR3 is TGCGCCAGCAGCCTCCGAACGGGGGACAGCACAGATACGCAGTATTTT. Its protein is CASSLRTGDSTDTQYF.

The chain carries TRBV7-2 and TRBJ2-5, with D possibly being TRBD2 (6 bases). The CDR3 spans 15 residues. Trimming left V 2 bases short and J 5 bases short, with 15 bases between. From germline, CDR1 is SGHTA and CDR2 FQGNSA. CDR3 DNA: TGTGCCAGCAGCTTAAAGCGGGCTGGGGGGGAGACCCAGTACTTC. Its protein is CASSLKRAGGETQYF. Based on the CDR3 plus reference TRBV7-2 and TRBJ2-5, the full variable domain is GAGVSQSPSNKVTEKGKDVELRCDPISGHTALYWYRQSLGQGLEFLIYFQGNSAPDKSGLPSDRFSAERTGGSVSTLTIQRTQQEDSAVYLCASSLKRAGGETQYFGPGTRLLVL.

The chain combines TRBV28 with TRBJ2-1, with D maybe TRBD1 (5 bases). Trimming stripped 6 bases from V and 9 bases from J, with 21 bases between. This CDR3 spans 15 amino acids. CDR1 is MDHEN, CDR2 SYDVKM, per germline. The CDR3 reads CASSSTESTKGEQFF. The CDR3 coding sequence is TGTGCCAGCAGCTCGACAGAATCTACGAAAGGTGAGCAGTTCTTC.

The CDR3 nucleotides read TGTGCCAGTAGTGTAGGGACAGAAAACCCATTTGCCCAGCGTTATGGCTACACCTTC. It codes for CASSVGTENPFAQRYGYTF. The chain joins TRBV19 to TRBJ1-2, with TRBD1 identical over 7 bases. This CDR3 is built from 19 residues. Per the germline V gene, CDR1 is LNHDA and CDR2 is SQIVND (reference sequence). Trimming took 5 bases from V and 5 from J; bases not matched to a gene: 23.

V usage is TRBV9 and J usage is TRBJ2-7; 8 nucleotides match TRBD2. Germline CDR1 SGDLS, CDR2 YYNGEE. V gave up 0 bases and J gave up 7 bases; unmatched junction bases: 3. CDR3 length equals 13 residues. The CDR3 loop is CASSVGPGGEQYF. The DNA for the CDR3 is TGTGCCAGCAGCGTAGGACCGGGAGGGGAGCAGTACTTC.

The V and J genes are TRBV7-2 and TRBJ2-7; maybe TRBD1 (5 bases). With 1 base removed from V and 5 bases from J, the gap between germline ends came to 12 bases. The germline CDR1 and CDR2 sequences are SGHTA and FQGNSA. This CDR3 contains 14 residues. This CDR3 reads CASSLVQGPNEQYF. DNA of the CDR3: TGTGCCAGCAGCTTAGTCCAGGGTCCGAACGAGCAGTACTTC.

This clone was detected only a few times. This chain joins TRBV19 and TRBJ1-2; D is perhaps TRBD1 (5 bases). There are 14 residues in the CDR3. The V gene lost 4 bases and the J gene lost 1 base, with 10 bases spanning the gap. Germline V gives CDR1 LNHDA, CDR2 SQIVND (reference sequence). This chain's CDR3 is CASSTGLLNYGYTF. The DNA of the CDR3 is TGTGCCAGTAGTACGGGACTCCTTAACTATGGCTACACCTTC.

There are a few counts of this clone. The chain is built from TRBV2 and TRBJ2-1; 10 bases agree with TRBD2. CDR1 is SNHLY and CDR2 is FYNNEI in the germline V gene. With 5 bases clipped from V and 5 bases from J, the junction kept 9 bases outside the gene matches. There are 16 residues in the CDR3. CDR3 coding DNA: TGTGCCAGCAGTTTGGGGACAGCGGGAGGGGACAATGAGCAGTTCTTC. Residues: CASSLGTAGGDNEQFF.

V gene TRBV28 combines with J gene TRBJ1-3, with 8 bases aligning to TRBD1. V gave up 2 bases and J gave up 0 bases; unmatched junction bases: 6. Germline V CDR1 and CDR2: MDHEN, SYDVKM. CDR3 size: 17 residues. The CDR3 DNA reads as TGTGCCAGCAGTTTAATTATGGACAGGGTCTCTGGAAACACCATATATTTT. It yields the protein CASSLIMDRVSGNTIYF. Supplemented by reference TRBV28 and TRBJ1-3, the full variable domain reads DVKVTQSSRYLVKRTGEKVFLECVQDMDHENMFWYRQDPGLGLRLIYFSYDVKMKEKGDIPEGYSVSREKKERFSLILESASTNQTSMYLCASSLIMDRVSGNTIYFGEGSWLTVV.

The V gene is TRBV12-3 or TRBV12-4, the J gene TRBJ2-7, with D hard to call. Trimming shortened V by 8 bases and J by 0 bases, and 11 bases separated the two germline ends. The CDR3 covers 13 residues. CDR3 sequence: CASADSSSYEQYF. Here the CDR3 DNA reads TGTGCCAGCGCCGACTCAAGCTCCTACGAGCAGTACTTC.

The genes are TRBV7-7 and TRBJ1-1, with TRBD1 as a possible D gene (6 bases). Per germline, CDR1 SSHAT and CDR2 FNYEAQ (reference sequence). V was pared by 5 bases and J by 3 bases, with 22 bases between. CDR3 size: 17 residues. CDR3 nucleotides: TGTGCCAGCAGCCGTATACAGGGAAGGGATTGGTACACTGAAGCTTTCTTT. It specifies CASSRIQGRDWYTEAFF.

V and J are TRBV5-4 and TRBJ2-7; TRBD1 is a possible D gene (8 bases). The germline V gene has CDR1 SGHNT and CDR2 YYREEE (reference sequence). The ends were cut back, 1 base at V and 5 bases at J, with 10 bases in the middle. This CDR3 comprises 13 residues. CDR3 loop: CASSLTGGDEQYF. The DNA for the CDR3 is TGTGCCAGCAGCTTGACAGGGGGGGACGAGCAGTACTTC.

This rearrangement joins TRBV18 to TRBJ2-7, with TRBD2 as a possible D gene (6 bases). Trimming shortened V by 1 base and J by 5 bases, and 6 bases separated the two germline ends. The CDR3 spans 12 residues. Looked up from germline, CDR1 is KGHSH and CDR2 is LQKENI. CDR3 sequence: CASSPRGDEQYF. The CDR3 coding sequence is TGTGCCAGCTCACCACGGGGGGACGAGCAGTACTTC.

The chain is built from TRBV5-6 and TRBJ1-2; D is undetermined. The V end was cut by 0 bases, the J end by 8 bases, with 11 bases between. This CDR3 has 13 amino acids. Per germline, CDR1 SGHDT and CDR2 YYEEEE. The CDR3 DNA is TGTGCCAGCAGCTTGGAACTAGGCATGGGCTACACCTTC. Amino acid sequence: CASSLELGMGYTF.

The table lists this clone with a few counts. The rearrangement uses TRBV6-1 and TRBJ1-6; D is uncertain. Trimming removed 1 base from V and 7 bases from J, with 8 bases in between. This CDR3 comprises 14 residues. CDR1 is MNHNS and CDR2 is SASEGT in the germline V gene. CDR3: CASSEVSSNSPLHF. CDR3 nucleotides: TGTGCCAGCAGTGAAGTCAGTTCGAATTCACCCCTCCACTTT.

The CDR3 DNA follows: TGTGCCAGCAGTGAATCCGGGGGGGGAAACACCATATATTTT. Its translation: CASSESGGGNTIYF. The V gene is TRBV25-1, the J gene TRBJ1-3; tentative D call: TRBD1 (5 bases). Germline V gene sequence: CDR1 MGHDK, CDR2 SYGVNS. With 1 base removed from V and 4 bases from J, the gap between germline ends came to 8 bases. The CDR3 has 14 amino acids.

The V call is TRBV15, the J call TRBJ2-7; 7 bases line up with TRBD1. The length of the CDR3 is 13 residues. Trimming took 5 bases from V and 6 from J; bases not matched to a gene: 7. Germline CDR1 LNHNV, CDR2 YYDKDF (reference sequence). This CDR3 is CATSPGTVGEQYF. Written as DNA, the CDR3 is TGTGCCACCAGCCCCGGGACAGTGGGCGAGCAGTACTTC.

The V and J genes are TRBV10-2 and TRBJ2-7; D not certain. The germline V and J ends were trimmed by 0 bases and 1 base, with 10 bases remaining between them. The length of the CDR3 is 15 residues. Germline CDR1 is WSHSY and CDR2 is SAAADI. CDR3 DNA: TGCGCCAGCAGTGAGTCGTATCCCCAGTCCTACGAGCAGTACTTC. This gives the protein CASSESYPQSYEQYF.

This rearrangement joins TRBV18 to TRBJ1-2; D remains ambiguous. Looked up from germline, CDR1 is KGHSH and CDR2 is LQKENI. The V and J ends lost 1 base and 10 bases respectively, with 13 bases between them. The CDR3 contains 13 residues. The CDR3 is CASSPRLGASYTF. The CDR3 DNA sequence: TGTGCCAGCTCACCACGTCTAGGAGCCTCCTACACCTTC.

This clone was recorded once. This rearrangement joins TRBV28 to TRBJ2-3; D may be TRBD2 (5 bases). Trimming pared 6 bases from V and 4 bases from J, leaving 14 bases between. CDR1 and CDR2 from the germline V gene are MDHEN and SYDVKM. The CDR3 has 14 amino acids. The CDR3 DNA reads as TGTGCCAGCAGACGAACAGACTATTCAGATACGCAGTATTTT. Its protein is CASRRTDYSDTQYF.

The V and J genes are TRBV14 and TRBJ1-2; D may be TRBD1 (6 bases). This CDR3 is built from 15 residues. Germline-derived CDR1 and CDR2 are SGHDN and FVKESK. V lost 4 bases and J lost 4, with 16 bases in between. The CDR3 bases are TGTGCCAGCAGCCCCATCACAGGGAAATTCTATGGCTACACCTTC. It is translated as CASSPITGKFYGYTF. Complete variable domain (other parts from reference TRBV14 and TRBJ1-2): EAGVTQFPSHSVIEKGQTVTLRCDPISGHDNLYWYRRVMGKEIKFLLHFVKESKQDESGMPNNRFLAERTGGTYSTLKVQPAELEDSGVYFCASSPITGKFYGYTFGSGTRLTVV.

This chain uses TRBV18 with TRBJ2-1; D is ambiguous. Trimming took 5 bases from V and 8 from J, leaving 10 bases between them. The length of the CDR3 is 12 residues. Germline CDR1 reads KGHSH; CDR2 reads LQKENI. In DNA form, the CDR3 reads TGTGCCAGCTCAACCTTAGCCGATGAGCAGTTCTTC. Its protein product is CASSTLADEQFF.

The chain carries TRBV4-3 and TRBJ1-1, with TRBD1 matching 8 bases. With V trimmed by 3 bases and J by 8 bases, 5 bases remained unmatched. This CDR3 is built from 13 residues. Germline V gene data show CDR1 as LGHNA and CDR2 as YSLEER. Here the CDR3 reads CASSQDRETEAFF. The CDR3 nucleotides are TGCGCCAGCAGCCAGGACAGGGAGACCGAAGCTTTCTTT.

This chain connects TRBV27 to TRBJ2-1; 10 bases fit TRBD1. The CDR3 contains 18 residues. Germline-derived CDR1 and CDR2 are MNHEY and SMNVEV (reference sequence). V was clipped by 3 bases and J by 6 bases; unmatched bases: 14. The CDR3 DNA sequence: TGTGCCAGCAGTTTTACCCTTCTCGGGACAGGGGTTAGCAATGAGCAGTTCTTC. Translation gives CASSFTLLGTGVSNEQFF.

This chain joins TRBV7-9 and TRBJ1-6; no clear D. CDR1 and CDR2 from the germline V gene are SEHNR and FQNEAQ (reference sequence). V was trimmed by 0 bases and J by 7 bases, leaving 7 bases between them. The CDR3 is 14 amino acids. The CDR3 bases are TGTGCCAGCAGCTTAGCGAGCGCAAATTCACCCCTCCACTTT. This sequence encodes CASSLASANSPLHF. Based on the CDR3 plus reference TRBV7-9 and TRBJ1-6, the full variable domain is DTGVSQNPRHKITKRGQNVTFRCDPISEHNRLYWYRQTLGQGPEFLTYFQNEAQLEKSRLLSDRFSAERPKGSFSTLEIQRTEQGDSAMYLCASSLASANSPLHFGNGTRLTVT.

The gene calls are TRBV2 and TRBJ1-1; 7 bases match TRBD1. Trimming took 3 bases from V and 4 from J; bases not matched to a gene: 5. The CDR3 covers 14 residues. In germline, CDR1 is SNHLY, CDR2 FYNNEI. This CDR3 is CASSEEGAGTEAFF. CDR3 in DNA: TGTGCCAGCAGTGAGGAGGGGGCTGGCACTGAAGCTTTCTTT.

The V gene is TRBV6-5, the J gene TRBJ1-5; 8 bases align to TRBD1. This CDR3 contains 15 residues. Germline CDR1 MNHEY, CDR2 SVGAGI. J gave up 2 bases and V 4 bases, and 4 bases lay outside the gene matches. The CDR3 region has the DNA TGTGCCAGCAGTTTAACAGGGGGTGGCAATCAGCCCCAGCATTTT. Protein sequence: CASSLTGGGNQPQHF.